The entry that follows covers one T cell receptor beta chain sequence. Its antigen is undetermined. The data belong to a study of CD8+CD57+ T cells in acquired aplastic anemia. Study at large: Sorted CD4+ and CD8+ cells yielded DNA averaging around 3.2 ug. Whole-study findings and limits: In common between the patients and the controls were around 29 CD8+ CDR3 sequences.

Those patients picked for sequencing had displayed CD8+CD57+ cell expansion on flow cytometry. Every patient was diagnosed with severe acquired aplastic anemia. There are 11 residues in the CDR3. V was trimmed by 4 bases and J by 4 bases, leaving 7 bases between them. The V gene's germline CDR1 is SQVTM and CDR2 ANQGSEA. The use of genomic DNA as template underpinned the TCR beta VDJ and CDR3 profiling. TCRdb recomputed calls from the reads with MiXCR, one row per CDR3 protein. Found here are approximately 300,000 distinct CDR3 sequences, 56% of them singletons; the top ten hold around 1.2%. This TCR was sampled from a human donor with aplastic anemia. The specimen sequenced was sorted CD4+, CD8+, or CD8+CD57+ T cells (not recorded which) from PBMCs. The chain joins TRBV29-1 to TRBJ1-1; weak D call: TRBD1 (6 bases). CDR3 bases: TGCAGCGTTGGAGGGGGCACTGAAGCTTTCTTT. It codes for CSVGGGTEAFF. Drawing the rest from reference TRBV29-1 and TRBJ1-1, the complete variable domain is SAVISQKPSRDICQRGTSLTIQCQVDSQVTMMFWYRQQPGQSLTLIATANQGSEATYESGFVIDKFPISRPNLTFSTLTVSNMSPEDSSIYLCSVGGGTEAFFGQGTRLTVV.